Detailed here is one T cell receptor beta chain. CDR1 is LGHNT, CDR2 FRNRAP, per germline. Deletions cut 1 base from V and 4 bases from J, with 16 bases between. CDR3 size: 17 residues. The sample is drawn from a study of long-term antiretroviral therapy in people with HIV. They ran version v3.0 of the immunoSEQ assay at survey level. Profiling relied on immunoSEQ multiplex PCR, and the TCRdb table lists in-frame clones only, not all of them. Of 30,000 to 40,000 clones in the sample, roughly 80% are singletons; the top ten hold about 6.5%. This specimen was unsorted PBMCs, taken 0.6 years after starting antiretroviral therapy. The V call is TRBV12-5, the J call TRBJ1-4; D gene uncertain. The clonotype originates from a man aged 18 to 30 with HIV. The CDR3 DNA reads TGTGCTAGTGGTTTGGCACGGGGTTCGGGGTATAATGAAAAACTGTTTTTT. As protein: CASGLARGSGYNEKLFF.